Listed below are T cell receptor beta chains from one sample, sequenced in a study of blood T cell repertoires in COVID-19. Assay used: immunoSEQ multiplex PCR; TCRdb lists only in-frame clones, some missing. In the table there are approximately 94,000 clones, more than 75% of which are singletons. Sequencing was performed on peripheral blood. These TCRs come from a woman of 80 years or more with active COVID-19. The CDR3 runs from the conserved cysteine through the conserved F or W. The order of the fields is clone size, V gene, J gene, D gene, CDR3 protein, CDR3 DNA. D genes are given only for firm matches. Some rows mark clone size as missing; the rest say once, few, many or name a class of expanded clone.

NA,TRBV6-5,TRBJ1-2,NA,CASSYRRGNYGYTF,TGTGCCAGCAGTTACCGCAGGGGAAACTATGGCTACACCTTC
many,TRBV19,TRBJ2-7,NA,CASSIGGGAYEQYF,TGTGCCAGTAGTATCGGAGGGGGCGCGTACGAGCAGTACTTC
few,TRBV7-9,TRBJ2-7,NA,CASSPLGGTYEQYF,TGTGCCAGCAGCCCACTTGGAGGGACCTACGAGCAGTACTTC
NA,TRBV28,TRBJ2-1,TRBD2,CATPDGRSSGDWSSYNEQFF,TGTGCCACCCCGGATGGTCGGTCTAGCGGGGATTGGAGCTCCTACAATGAGCAGTTCTTC
NA,TRBV5-4,TRBJ2-7,TRBD2,CASSSGGEGAYEQYF,TGTGCCAGCAGCTCTGGGGGGGAAGGGGCCTACGAGCAGTACTTC
NA,TRBV18,TRBJ2-1,TRBD2,CASSPRGPGGEQFF,TGTGCCAGCTCACCACGCGGACCGGGGGGTGAGCAGTTCTTC
NA,TRBV10-3,TRBJ2-1,TRBD2,CAISETGGRGNEQFF,TGTGCCATCAGTGAAACGGGAGGGCGAGGTAATGAGCAGTTCTTC
NA,TRBV29-1,TRBJ2-1,NA,CSVVATTYNEQFF,TGCAGCGTTGTGGCCACTACCTACAATGAGCAGTTCTTC
NA,TRBV3-1/TRBV3-2,TRBJ2-1,NA,CASARDSSYNEQFF,TGTGCCAGCGCTCGAGACAGCTCCTACAATGAGCAGTTCTTC
NA,TRBV7-2,TRBJ2-7,NA,CASSLARTPVEQYF,TGTGCCAGCAGCTTAGCGCGGACTCCCGTCGAGCAGTACTTC
NA,TRBV2,TRBJ2-7,TRBD2,CASTNSGRSGEQYF,TGTGCCAGCACGAATAGCGGGAGGTCTGGGGAGCAGTACTTC
NA,TRBV7-2,TRBJ2-5,TRBD2,CASSPSSGRRETQYF,TGTGCCAGCAGCCCCTCTAGCGGGCGGAGGGAGACCCAGTACTTC
NA,TRBV19,TRBJ2-2,NA,CASSVRQASNTGELFF,TGTGCCAGTAGTGTCCGACAGGCTTCAAACACCGGGGAGCTGTTTTTT
NA,TRBV7-2,TRBJ2-5,TRBD2,CASSLGLAGGQETQYF,TGTGCCAGCAGCCTGGGACTAGCGGGAGGCCAAGAGACCCAGTACTTC
NA,TRBV19,TRBJ2-5,NA,CASSTPPGTQYF,TGTGCCAGTAGTACCCCACCCGGGACCCAGTACTTC
NA,TRBV28,TRBJ2-1,TRBD2,CASSFVAGGNNEQFF,TGTGCCAGCAGTTTCGTAGCGGGAGGGAACAATGAGCAGTTCTTC
NA,TRBV7-3,TRBJ2-1,TRBD2,CASSWTSGGEQFF,TGTGCCAGCAGCTGGACTAGCGGGGGTGAGCAGTTCTTC
NA,TRBV6-2/TRBV6-3,TRBJ2-5,TRBD1,CASSTPGQVKETQYF,TGTGCCAGCAGTACCCCGGGACAGGTAAAAGAGACCCAGTACTTC
few,TRBV25-1,TRBJ2-2,NA,CASSLTGTNTGELFF,TGTGCCAGCAGTTTGACAGGAACGAACACCGGGGAGCTGTTTTTT
NA,TRBV11-1,TRBJ2-1,NA,CASSLTARLSYNEQFF,TGTGCCAGCAGCTTAACCGCGCGGCTATCCTACAATGAGCAGTTCTTC
NA,TRBV7-2,TRBJ2-7,TRBD1,CASSFPGQGPYEQYF,TGTGCCAGCAGCTTTCCGGGACAGGGTCCTTACGAGCAGTACTTC
NA,TRBV9,TRBJ2-1,NA,CASSVATEGLEQFF,TGTGCCAGCAGCGTAGCTACAGAAGGTTTGGAGCAGTTCTTC
NA,TRBV11-1,TRBJ2-3,TRBD1,CASSEVDRVGDTQYF,TGTGCCAGCAGCGAGGTGGACAGGGTGGGAGATACGCAGTATTTT
NA,TRBV18,TRBJ1-1,NA,CASSSLRGSNTEAFF,TGTGCCAGCTCGTCACTTAGGGGCTCGAACACTGAAGCTTTCTTT
NA,TRBV4-1,TRBJ2-1,NA,CASSQDFGGQSYNEQFF,TGCGCCAGCAGCCAAGATTTCGGAGGGCAATCCTACAATGAGCAGTTCTTC
NA,TRBV28,TRBJ2-1,TRBD1,CASSLGGAAINEQFF,TGTGCCAGCAGCCTAGGGGGCGCGGCGATCAATGAGCAGTTCTTC
NA,TRBV6-2/TRBV6-3,TRBJ2-3,NA,CASSPLARVTDTQYF,TGTGCCAGCAGCCCGCTAGCGAGAGTTACAGATACGCAGTATTTT
NA,TRBV18,TRBJ2-7,NA,CASSPPGGTEQYF,TGTGCCAGCTCACCACCGGGGGGTACCGAGCAGTACTTC
NA,TRBV2,TRBJ1-5,NA,CASSEAGGVGQPQHF,TGTGCCAGCAGTGAAGCCGGAGGGGTAGGACAGCCCCAGCATTTT
NA,TRBV27,TRBJ2-1,TRBD1,CASTQTGWRTNEQFF,TGTGCCAGCACCCAGACAGGGTGGCGTACAAATGAGCAGTTCTTC
NA,TRBV6-7,TRBJ1-5,NA,CASSYPTAFGPANQPQHF,TGTGCCAGCAGTTATCCGACAGCTTTCGGTCCCGCCAATCAGCCCCAGCATTTT
NA,TRBV6-6,TRBJ1-1,NA,CASTRGRNTEAFF,TGTGCCAGCACCAGGGGCAGGAACACTGAAGCTTTCTTT
NA,TRBV6-5,TRBJ1-1,NA,CASSSTGTKAFF,TGTGCCAGCAGTTCCACCGGGACAAAAGCTTTCTTT
NA,TRBV7-2,TRBJ1-2,NA,CASSWGGHPDYGYTF,TGTGCCAGCAGCTGGGGGGGACATCCTGACTATGGCTACACCTTC
NA,TRBV27,TRBJ2-7,TRBD1,CASSFRTGGGYEQYF,TGTGCCAGCAGTTTCCGGACAGGGGGCGGCTACGAGCAGTACTTC
NA,TRBV19,TRBJ1-1,TRBD1,CASSIGSGGNLDAFF,TGTGCCAGTAGTATTGGGTCAGGGGGCAATTTGGATGCTTTCTTT
NA,TRBV19,TRBJ2-1,TRBD2,CASSIIPPSGRAYNEQFF,TGTGCCAGTAGTATAATCCCCCCAAGCGGGAGGGCCTACAATGAGCAGTTCTTC
few,TRBV29-1,TRBJ2-2,TRBD2,CSVNGAGGLAGELFF,TGCAGCGTCAACGGGGCGGGAGGGTTGGCCGGGGAGCTGTTTTTT
NA,TRBV7-2,TRBJ2-1,TRBD1,CASSFPGQGYNEQFF,TGTGCCAGCAGCTTTCCGGGACAGGGCTACAATGAGCAGTTCTTC
NA,TRBV7-2,TRBJ2-1,TRBD2,CASRGTSGRLGGNEQFF,TGTGCCAGCAGGGGGACTAGCGGGAGGCTAGGAGGGAATGAGCAGTTCTTC
NA,TRBV7-2,TRBJ1-2,TRBD1,CASSFSPTGLDYGYTF,TGTGCCAGCAGCTTCTCGCCGACAGGGCTCGACTATGGCTACACCTTC
once,TRBV7-2,TRBJ2-7,NA,CASSIVRISYEQYF,TGTGCCAGCAGCATAGTCAGGATATCCTACGAGCAGTACTTC
once,TRBV18,TRBJ2-1,TRBD1,CASSPRDRYNEQFF,TGTGCCAGCTCACCCCGGGACAGGTACAATGAGCAGTTCTTC
NA,TRBV5-1,TRBJ2-1,TRBD2,CASSPGLAGDIDEQFF,TGCGCCAGCAGCCCAGGACTAGCGGGAGACATAGATGAGCAGTTCTTC
NA,TRBV7-9,TRBJ1-2,NA,CASSLSPGRVAYTF,TGTGCCAGCAGCTTGAGCCCTGGCAGGGTGGCATACACCTTC